This T cell receptor beta chain was identified in a study of cytomegalovirus exposure and HLA in healthy donors. Study observations and caveats: The study designated fewer than 200 TCR beta chains cytomegalovirus-associated. Apart from CMV serostatus, no immune exposure information was available.

Primers: 60 Vbeta forward and 13 Jbeta reverse. TCRdb's copy holds only in-frame clones and misses some; the assay was immunoSEQ multiplex PCR. The sample lists about 210,000 clones, roughly 85% seen once, with 0.24% in the top ten. Comment on this clone: The antigen is undetermined.

The trim removed 5 bases at V and 1 base at J, leaving 12 bases unmatched. Per germline, CDR1 SNHLY and CDR2 FYNNEI. The CDR3 has 17 amino acids. Donors were nominally healthy when sampled, though unrecorded immune exposures were likely. Sequences were obtained from PBMCs. V gene TRBV2 combines with J gene TRBJ1-1, with 8 bases identical to TRBD1. The source is a girl aged 2-15 years in good health and CMV-seronegative. The DNA for the CDR3 is TGTGCCAGCAGTCAGAGGTGGACAGGGTTGGCGAACACTGAAGCTTTCTTT. It translates to CASSQRWTGLANTEAFF.